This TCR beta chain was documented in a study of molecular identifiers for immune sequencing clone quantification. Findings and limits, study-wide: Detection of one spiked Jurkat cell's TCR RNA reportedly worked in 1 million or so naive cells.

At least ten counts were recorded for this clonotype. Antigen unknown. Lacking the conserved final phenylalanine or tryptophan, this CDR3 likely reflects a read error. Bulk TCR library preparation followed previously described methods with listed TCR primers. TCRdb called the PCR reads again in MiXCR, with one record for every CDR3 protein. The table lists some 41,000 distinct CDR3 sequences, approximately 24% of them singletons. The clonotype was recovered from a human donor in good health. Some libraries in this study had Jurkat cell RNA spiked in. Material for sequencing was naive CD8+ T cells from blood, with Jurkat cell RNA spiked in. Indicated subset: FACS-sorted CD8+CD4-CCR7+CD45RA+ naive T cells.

CDR3 protein: CASSQSWQVRDTQYL. DNA of the CDR3: TGTGCCAGCAGTCAGTCGTGGCAGGTCAGAGATACGCAGTATCTT. The V and J genes are TRBV6-6 and TRBJ2-3; D is uncertain. The CDR3 length is 15 residues. V gave up 5 bases and J gave up 5 bases, with 17 bases separating them. Germline-derived CDR1 and CDR2 are MNHNY and SVGAGI (reference sequence).